The clone carrying this TCR beta chain was counted many times. Its target is unknown. The junction does not match germline at one end; this may be a read error. RNA transcripts yielded amplified TCR beta CDR3 regions. Using the HTBI primer set, a first-round RT-PCR was run on the TCR CDR3. TCRdb ran MiXCR on the multiplex PCR reads and lists one entry per CDR3 protein. This sample has some 400,000 distinct CDR3 sequences, with roughly 19% found just once. This entry belongs to a study of T cells in Graves' hyperthyroidism and ophthalmopathy. Germline values: CDR1 SGHTA, CDR2 FQGTGA. The CDR3 spans 15 residues. Patients between 18 and 65 years old had hyperthyroidism, newly diagnosed and lasting under 2 months. Study-wide points: A 13 V-J model separated ophthalmopathy from stable hyperthyroidism. The majority of expanded thyroid clonotypes above 0.001 also appeared in blood.

The chain has TRBV7-3 and TRBJ2-6, with D possibly being TRBD1 (6 bases). The sample was blood. This TCR came from a young woman with Graves' hyperthyroidism. CDR3 protein: CTSSPVGAGANVLTF. In DNA form, the CDR3 reads TGTACCAGCAGCCCCGTGGGGGCCGGGGCCAACGTCCTGACTTTC.